A selection of T cell receptor beta chains follows, all from one sample in a study of T cells after yellow fever vaccination. TCRdb re-analysed the 5' RACE reads in MiXCR, keeping a single row per CDR3 protein. The repertoire has approximately 160,000 distinct CDR3 sequences, approximately 6.2% of them found once; the top ten carry roughly 3%. The specimen comprised CD4+ T cells sorted from PBMCs, sampled on the day of the first yellow fever vaccination. These receptors were obtained from a man aged 18 to 30 who received the YFV17D yellow fever vaccine. CDR3s include the opening cysteine and the closing phenylalanine or tryptophan. D genes are given only for firm matches. A row's size may be missing; if present it is once, few, many or a size class.

D	J	V	size	CDR3	DNA
-	TRBJ2-5	TRBV7-3	many	CASSSQLGETQYF	TGTGCCAGCAGCTCTCAGCTTGGAGAGACCCAGTACTTC
-	TRBJ2-3	TRBV4-2	many	CASSRRTTKTPTDTQYF	TGTGCCAGCAGCCGACGGACGACCAAGACCCCCACAGATACGCAGTATTTT
-	TRBJ2-1	TRBV7-2	many	CASRWSSYNEQFF	TGTGCCAGCAGATGGAGCTCCTACAATGAGCAGTTCTTC
TRBD2	TRBJ2-3	TRBV19	-	CASSTLRRGIADTQYF	TGTGCCAGTAGTACCCTGCGGCGGGGGATAGCAGATACGCAGTATTTT
TRBD2	TRBJ2-5	TRBV10-3	many	CAIGSAGLAGGHGTQYF	TGTGCCATCGGATCGGCTGGACTAGCGGGGGGGCACGGGACCCAGTACTTC
-	TRBJ2-2	TRBV19	many	CASRRTANTGELFF	TGTGCCAGTAGGAGGACAGCGAACACCGGGGAGCTGTTTTTT
-	TRBJ2-1	TRBV12-3/TRBV12-4	many	CASSSRPRGDEQFF	TGTGCCAGCAGTTCCCGACCGCGGGGCGATGAGCAGTTCTTC
-	TRBJ1-5	TRBV4-3	-	CASSQDALDLQGPQPQHF	TGCGCCAGCAGCCAAGATGCCCTCGACCTCCAGGGACCTCAGCCCCAGCATTTT
-	TRBJ2-7	TRBV12-3/TRBV12-4	few	CASSPTRRQGRAGEQYF	TGTGCCAGCAGCCCGACACGACGACAGGGGAGGGCTGGCGAGCAGTACTTC
-	TRBJ1-1	TRBV30	few	CAWRINLNTEAFF	TGTGCCTGGAGAATTAACCTGAACACTGAAGCTTTCTTT
TRBD2	TRBJ2-1	TRBV9	many	CASSPLAGAINEQFF	TGTGCCAGCAGCCCCCTAGCGGGGGCCATCAATGAGCAGTTCTTC
-	TRBJ1-2	TRBV29-1	-	CSVDRLGYGYTF	TGCAGCGTTGACAGGCTGGGGTATGGCTACACCTTC
-	TRBJ1-6	TRBV6-5	many	CASSSKHLSPLHF	TGTGCCAGCAGTTCTAAACACCTTTCACCCCTCCACTTT
-	TRBJ1-5	TRBV21-1	many	CALFPSPPQHF	TGTGCTCTATTCCCGTCTCCGCCCCAGCATTTT
TRBD1	TRBJ2-5	TRBV27	few	CASRPTGLGQETQYF	TGTGCCAGCAGACCGACAGGGCTAGGGCAAGAGACCCAGTACTTC
-	TRBJ1-2	TRBV11-2	-	CASSAAGFAYGYTF	TGTGCCAGCAGCGCGGCAGGGTTTGCCTATGGCTACACCTTC
TRBD1	TRBJ2-1	TRBV5-1	many	CASSEIPTGVRNEQFF	TGCGCCAGCAGCGAAATACCGACAGGGGTGCGTAATGAGCAGTTCTTC